This TCR beta chain was obtained from a study of vaccination and CD4 T cells after COVID-19. As to treatment: approximately nine-day PBMC culture with coronavirus spike peptide pools or control peptides (ViraFEST assay). V lost 3 bases and J lost 8; bases outside the gene matches: 19. CDR1 is DFQATT and CDR2 is SNEGSKA in the germline V gene (reference sequence). The CDR3 runs 17 residues. This clonotype appeared a few times. Its specificity is unknown. Cultured CD4+ T cell DNA was sequenced using the Oncomine TCR Beta short-read assay. TCRdb independently ran MiXCR on the PCR reads; one entry per CDR3 protein. The sample includes 13,000 to 15,000 distinct CDR3 sequences, 25% to 30% seen only once; the top ten take just over 8%.

The sequence was collected from a human donor who had recovered from COVID-19. Material for sequencing was CD4+ T cells from blood, cultured in vitro. The chain combines TRBV20-1 with TRBJ2-1, with 7 bases fitting TRBD2. The CDR3 nucleotides are TGCAGTGCTAGGAATCTCGTCCGTTTTGCGGGGGAAGATGAGCAGTTCTTC. Translated, it gives CSARNLVRFAGEDEQFF.